This TCR beta chain was observed in a study of blood T cell repertoires in COVID-19. Study context: The United States, Italy and Spain provided the acute and convalescent COVID-19 samples.

The length of the CDR3 is 14 residues. The V gene's germline CDR1 is SGDLS and CDR2 YYNGEE. V was pared by 0 bases and J by 2 bases, with 8 bases between. TCRdb's copy holds only in-frame clones and misses some; the assay was immunoSEQ multiplex PCR. The sample records a few hundred thousand clones, 89% being singletons. Participant-reported clinical history was the basis for cohort assignment. Symptom resolution, clearance, or two negative PCRs marked the recovered donors of Cohort 3. The sequenced sample consisted of PBMCs or T cells enriched from blood (not recorded which). V gene TRBV9 combines with J gene TRBJ1-2, with D uncertain. The receptor was isolated from a woman in her thirties or forties who had recovered from COVID-19. CDR3 sequence (DNA): TGTGCCAGCAGCGTAGCTGTACAGAACTATGGCTACACCTTC. Residues: CASSVAVQNYGYTF.